The present T cell receptor beta chain was sequenced within a study of breast tumors, draining lymph nodes, adjacent tissues. Study findings and constraints: Compared with lymph nodes, tumors were less diverse; compared with nontumor tissue, more. Luminal-like breast cancer showed significantly greater tumor-nontumor repertoire similarity than basal-like breast cancer did. Findings are consistent with lymph node origin and intratumoral expansion of most tumor T cells. Tumor T cell lymph node origin was a supported hypothesis, not proven.

MiXCR, applied by TCRdb to the multiplex PCR reads, yields one record per CDR3 protein. The data contain about 63,000 distinct CDR3 sequences, approximately 62% of them seen just once; the ten biggest clones take up around 19%. The V and J ends lost 7 bases and 0 bases respectively, with 13 bases between them. This CDR3 has 15 residues. On this clonotype itself: Its target is not known.

Specimen: breast tumor tissue. This rearrangement joins TRBV12-3 or TRBV12-4 to TRBJ1-3, with D perhaps matching TRBD1 (5 bases). The sequence derives from a female donor with breast cancer. Some clones in this sample may be carry-over from other donors' samples. The CDR3 DNA sequence: TGTGCCAGCACCCCCCCCGGGGGCTCTGGAAACACCATATATTTT. Residues: CASTPPGGSGNTIYF.